This T cell receptor beta chain was identified in a study of T-cell reconstitution after alpha-beta-depleted transplantation in children. The germline V gene encodes CDR1 MNHNS and CDR2 SASEGT. This CDR3 is 16 amino acids long. With 4 bases clipped from V and 2 bases from J, the junction kept 6 bases outside the gene matches. The library targeted TCRbeta and was prepared with unique molecular identifiers. TCRdb reprocessed the PCR reads via MiXCR and lists one record per CDR3 protein. The data contain 360,000 or so distinct CDR3 sequences, just over 20% of them singletons. Ten or more counts support this clonotype.

The sequences come from PBMCs from the stem cell graft donor, collected from the stem cell graft. The TCR sequence derives from a human donor who donated a stem cell graft to a child with acute myeloid leukemia. This chain links TRBV6-1 with TRBJ2-3; 10 nucleotides agree with TRBD2. Here the CDR3 DNA reads TGTGCCAGCAGTGGCACTAGCGGGATGAACACAGATACGCAGTATTTT. This gives the protein CASSGTSGMNTDTQYF.